These T cell receptor beta chains were read from a single sample in a study of STAT3 mutations in large granular lymphocyte leukemia. The data were produced by immunoSEQ multiplex PCR, yet TCRdb's version contains in-frame clones alone and is incomplete. The data show 17,000 or so clones, around 92% seen once. Sequencing was performed on peripheral blood mononuclear cells. The source of these receptors is a man aged 55-75 years with T-cell large granular lymphocyte leukemia. Some clones in this sample may be carry-over from other donors' samples. CDR3s include the opening cysteine and the closing phenylalanine or tryptophan. D genes are given only for firm matches. Rows give clone size only sometimes, using once, few, many, or a class for an expanded clone.

D,J,length,size,V,CDR3,DNA
.,TRBJ2-5,15,.,TRBV5-1,CASSFSGTPQETQYF,TGCGCCAGCAGTTTTTCCGGGACTCCCCAAGAGACCCAGTACTTC
.,TRBJ1-1,13,.,TRBV4-2,CASRQDQGRVAFF,TGTGCCAGCAGACAAGACCAGGGGCGCGTAGCTTTCTTT
TRBD2,TRBJ2-2,16,.,TRBV5-1,CASSLPSGRNTGELFF,TGCGCCAGCAGCTTACCTAGCGGGAGGAACACCGGGGAGCTGTTTTTT
.,TRBJ2-5,13,.,TRBV13,CASSLGWKETQYF,TGTGCCAGCAGCTTAGGGTGGAAGGAGACCCAGTACTTC
.,TRBJ1-4,16,.,TRBV5-1,CASSLEGRGGGEKLFF,TGCGCCAGCAGCCTCGAGGGGAGAGGGGGAGGAGAAAAACTGTTTTTT
.,TRBJ1-1,12,once,TRBV25-1,CASSDRYTEAFF,TGTGCCAGCAGTGACAGGTACACTGAAGCTTTCTTT
.,TRBJ2-7,13,.,TRBV7-9,CASSLGPSYEQYF,TGTGCCAGCAGCTTAGGACCCTCCTACGAGCAGTACTTC
.,TRBJ2-3,15,.,TRBV11-2,CASRRELQNTDTQYF,TGTGCCAGCAGACGGGAGCTTCAGAACACAGATACGCAGTATTTT
TRBD2,TRBJ2-3,14,.,TRBV15,CATSRPGLADTQYF,TGTGCCACCAGCAGACCTGGACTAGCAGATACGCAGTATTTT
TRBD1,TRBJ2-1,16,.,TRBV7-9,CASSLGGTGGFDEQFF,TGTGCCAGCAGCTTAGGAGGGACAGGGGGATTTGATGAGCAGTTCTTC
.,TRBJ2-7,14,.,TRBV29-1,CSVGGRGPSYEQYF,TGCAGCGTTGGAGGAAGGGGCCCCTCCTACGAGCAGTACTTC
TRBD1,TRBJ2-7,18,.,TRBV5-1,CASSLVGGRGTGADEQYF,TGCGCCAGCAGCTTGGTAGGGGGCAGGGGGACAGGGGCCGACGAGCAGTACTTC
.,TRBJ2-7,14,.,TRBV6-5,CASSLDTPGDEQYF,TGTGCCAGCAGTCTGGACACTCCCGGGGACGAGCAGTACTTC
.,TRBJ2-1,15,once,TRBV25-1,CATMSAGLSYNEQFF,TGTGCCACCATGAGTGCGGGCCTCTCCTACAATGAGCAGTTCTTC
.,TRBJ2-5,12,.,TRBV29-1,CSVGQTQETQYF,TGCAGCGTCGGACAGACACAAGAGACCCAGTACTTC
.,TRBJ1-2,15,.,TRBV18,CASSPTGQGEGGYTF,TGTGCCAGCTCACCGACGGGACAAGGGGAAGGGGGCTACACCTTC
.,TRBJ1-5,14,.,TRBV2,CASLQDVGNQPQHF,TGTGCCAGCCTACAGGACGTCGGGAATCAGCCCCAGCATTTT
.,TRBJ2-5,15,.,TRBV23-1,CASSPSGRERETQYF,TGCGCCAGCAGTCCCTCGGGACGGGAGAGGGAGACCCAGTACTTC
.,TRBJ2-3,12,.,TRBV30,CAWRDSADTQYF,TGTGCCTGGAGGGATAGCGCAGATACGCAGTATTTT
TRBD2,TRBJ2-1,16,.,TRBV9,CASSVDFGRASNEQFF,TGTGCCAGCAGCGTAGACTTCGGGAGGGCCTCCAATGAGCAGTTCTTC
TRBD1,TRBJ1-3,17,.,TRBV14,CASSQDLGQGDGNTIYF,TGTGCCAGCAGCCAAGACCTGGGACAGGGTGATGGAAACACCATATATTTT
TRBD1,TRBJ1-5,16,.,TRBV28,CASSLFVGQGNQPQHF,TGTGCCAGCAGTTTATTTGTGGGACAGGGCAATCAGCCCCAGCATTTT
.,TRBJ2-1,13,.,TRBV6-5,CASSFWRDNEQFF,TGTGCCAGCAGTTTTTGGAGGGACAATGAGCAGTTCTTC
.,TRBJ2-2,14,.,TRBV6-4,CASSGSANTGELFF,TGTGCCAGCAGTGGTAGCGCGAACACCGGGGAGCTGTTTTTT
.,TRBJ2-3,11,.,TRBV30,CAWSGADTQYF,TGTGCCTGGAGCGGGGCGGATACGCAGTATTTT
.,TRBJ2-1,15,.,TRBV10-3,CAISEVGGREGEQFF,TGTGCCATCAGTGAAGTGGGCGGGCGGGAAGGTGAGCAGTTCTTC
.,TRBJ1-2,14,.,TRBV6-6,CASSYSDRTDGYTF,TGTGCCAGCAGTTACTCGGACAGAACGGATGGCTACACCTTC
.,TRBJ2-3,15,.,TRBV7-2,CASSLVGQGTDTQYF,TGTGCCAGCAGCTTAGTCGGGCAGGGCACAGATACGCAGTATTTT
TRBD1,TRBJ1-5,15,.,TRBV30,CAWSPQTGANQPQHF,TGTGCCTGGAGTCCTCAGACAGGGGCAAATCAGCCCCAGCATTTT
.,TRBJ1-1,13,.,TRBV18,CASSLPQGPEAFF,TGTGCCAGCTCACTTCCTCAGGGACCTGAAGCTTTCTTT
.,TRBJ2-7,14,.,TRBV5-4,CASSLGGQSYEQYF,TGTGCCAGCAGCTTAGGGGGACAATCCTACGAGCAGTACTTC
.,TRBJ1-6,16,.,TRBV30,CAWRREGRSYNSPLHF,TGTGCCTGGAGGAGAGAGGGGCGCTCCTATAATTCACCCCTCCACTTT
TRBD2,TRBJ2-1,14,.,TRBV18,CASSTGLAWNEQFF,TGTGCCAGCTCAACGGGACTAGCGTGGAATGAGCAGTTCTTC
.,TRBJ2-7,14,.,TRBV30,CAWGGLGRGNEQYF,TGTGCCTGGGGGGGGTTGGGACGGGGGAACGAGCAGTACTTC
.,TRBJ1-4,15,.,TRBV7-9,CASSFGQGGNEKLFF,TGTGCCAGCAGCTTTGGGCAGGGAGGTAATGAAAAACTGTTTTTT
.,TRBJ1-2,15,.,TRBV9,CASSPTGDRGVGYTF,TGTGCCAGCAGCCCGACTGGGGACCGGGGGGTTGGCTACACCTTC
.,TRBJ1-5,15,.,TRBV2,CASSEAPGANQPQHF,TGTGCCAGCAGTGAAGCCCCAGGGGCCAATCAGCCCCAGCATTTT
TRBD1,TRBJ1-1,15,.,TRBV7-9,CASSLRRGQGASAFF,TGTGCCAGCAGCTTAAGAAGAGGACAGGGGGCTTCGGCTTTCTTT
.,TRBJ2-7,11,.,TRBV11-1,CASTTGWEQYF,TGTGCCAGCACGACAGGTTGGGAGCAGTACTTC
.,TRBJ2-3,14,.,TRBV28,CASRLVTSTDTQYF,TGTGCCAGCAGATTAGTAACTAGCACAGATACGCAGTATTTT
.,TRBJ2-7,13,.,TRBV2,CASRIGVNYEQYF,TGTGCCAGCCGAATAGGGGTGAACTACGAGCAGTACTTC
TRBD1,TRBJ2-5,15,.,TRBV6-6,CASSISQGVGETQYF,TGTGCCAGCAGTATTTCACAGGGGGTGGGGGAGACCCAGTACTTC
.,TRBJ2-1,14,.,TRBV7-2,CASKPAPGYNEQFF,TGTGCCAGCAAGCCGGCGCCCGGCTACAATGAGCAGTTCTTC
.,TRBJ1-2,13,.,TRBV6-5,CASGLRDYYGYTF,TGTGCCAGCGGCCTGAGGGACTACTATGGCTACACCTTC
.,TRBJ2-5,12,.,TRBV18,CASSPGSETQYF,TGTGCCAGCTCACCAGGTTCAGAGACCCAGTACTTC
.,TRBJ1-5,15,.,TRBV6-1,CAGRPSDSSNQPQHF,TGTGCCGGCCGACCCTCGGACAGTAGCAATCAGCCCCAGCATTTT